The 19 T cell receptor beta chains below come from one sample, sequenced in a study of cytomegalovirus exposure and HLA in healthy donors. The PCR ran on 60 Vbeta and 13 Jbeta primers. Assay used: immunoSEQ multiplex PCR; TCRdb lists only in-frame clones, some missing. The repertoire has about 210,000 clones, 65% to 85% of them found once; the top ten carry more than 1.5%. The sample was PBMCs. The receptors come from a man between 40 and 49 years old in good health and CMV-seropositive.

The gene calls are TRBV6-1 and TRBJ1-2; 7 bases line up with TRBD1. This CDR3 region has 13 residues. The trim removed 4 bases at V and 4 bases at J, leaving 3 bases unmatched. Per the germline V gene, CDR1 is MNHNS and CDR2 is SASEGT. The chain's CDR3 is CASSGGQPYGYTF. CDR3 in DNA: TGTGCCAGCAGTGGGGGACAGCCCTATGGCTACACCTTC.

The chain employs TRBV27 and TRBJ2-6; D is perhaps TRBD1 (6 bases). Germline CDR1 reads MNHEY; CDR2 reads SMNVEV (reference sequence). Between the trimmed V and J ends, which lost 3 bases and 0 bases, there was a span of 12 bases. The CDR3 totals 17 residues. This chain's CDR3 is CASSLTGISSGANVLTF. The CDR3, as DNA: TGTGCCAGCAGTTTGACAGGTATTAGCTCTGGGGCCAACGTCCTGACTTTC. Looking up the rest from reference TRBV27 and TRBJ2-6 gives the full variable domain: EAQVTQNPRYLITVTGKKLTVTCSQNMNHEYMSWYRQDPGLGLRQIYYSMNVEVTDKGDVPEGYKVSRKEKRNFPLILESPSPNQTSLYFCASSLTGISSGANVLTFGAGSRLTVL.

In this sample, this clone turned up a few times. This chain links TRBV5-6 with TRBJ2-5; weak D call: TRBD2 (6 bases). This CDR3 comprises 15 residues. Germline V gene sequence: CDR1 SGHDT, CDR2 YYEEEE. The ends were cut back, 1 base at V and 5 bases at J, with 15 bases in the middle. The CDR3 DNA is TGTGCCAGCAGCTTGATGGCTTCGGGGAGGGAGACCCAGTACTTC. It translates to CASSLMASGRETQYF.

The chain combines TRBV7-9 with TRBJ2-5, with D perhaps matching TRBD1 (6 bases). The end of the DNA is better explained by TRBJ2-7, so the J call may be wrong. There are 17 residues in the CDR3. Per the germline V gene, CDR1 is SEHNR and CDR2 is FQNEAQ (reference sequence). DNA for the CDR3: TGTGCCAGCAGCTTAGAGAACCGGGACATTAACGCCTACGAGCAGTACTTC. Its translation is CASSLENRDINAYEQYF.

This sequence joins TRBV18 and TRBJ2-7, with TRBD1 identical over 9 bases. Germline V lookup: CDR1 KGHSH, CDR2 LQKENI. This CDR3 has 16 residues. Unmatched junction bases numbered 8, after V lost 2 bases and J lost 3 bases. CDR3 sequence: CASSPETGGIFYEQYF. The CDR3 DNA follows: TGTGCCAGCTCACCAGAGACAGGGGGAATTTTCTACGAGCAGTACTTC. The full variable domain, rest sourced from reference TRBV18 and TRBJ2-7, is NAGVMQNPRHLVRRRGQEARLRCSPMKGHSHVYWYRQLPEEGLKFMVYLQKENIIDESGMPKERFSAEFPKEGPSILRIQQVVRGDSAAYFCASSPETGGIFYEQYFGPGTRLTVT.

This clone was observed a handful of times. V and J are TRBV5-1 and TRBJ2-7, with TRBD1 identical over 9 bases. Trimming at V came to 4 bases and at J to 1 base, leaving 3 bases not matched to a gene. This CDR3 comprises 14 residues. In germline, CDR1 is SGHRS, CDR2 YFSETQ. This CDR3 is CASSRTGDSYEQYF. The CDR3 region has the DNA TGCGCCAGCAGCCGGACAGGGGATTCCTACGAGCAGTACTTC. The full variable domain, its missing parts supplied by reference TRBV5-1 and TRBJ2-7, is KAGVTQTPRYLIKTRGQQVTLSCSPISGHRSVSWYQQTPGQGLQFLFEYFSETQRNKGNFPGRFSGRQFSNSRSEMNVSTLELGDSALYLCASSRTGDSYEQYFGPGTRLTVT.

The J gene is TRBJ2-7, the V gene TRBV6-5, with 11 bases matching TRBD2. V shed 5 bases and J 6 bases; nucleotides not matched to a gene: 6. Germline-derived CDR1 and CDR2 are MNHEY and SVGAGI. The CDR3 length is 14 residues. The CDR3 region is CASSATSGNSEQYF. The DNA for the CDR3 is TGTGCCAGCAGTGCGACTAGCGGGAACAGCGAGCAGTACTTC.

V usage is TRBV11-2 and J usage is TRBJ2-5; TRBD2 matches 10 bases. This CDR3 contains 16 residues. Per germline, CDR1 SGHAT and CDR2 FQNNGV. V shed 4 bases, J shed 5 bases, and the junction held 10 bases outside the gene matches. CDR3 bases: TGTGCCAGCAGCTCCCAGCGGGAGGGCCCCCGGGAGACCCAGTACTTC. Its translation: CASSSQREGPRETQYF. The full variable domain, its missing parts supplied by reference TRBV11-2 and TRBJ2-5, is EAGVAQSPRYKIIEKRQSVAFWCNPISGHATLYWYQQILGQGPKLLIQFQNNGVVDDSQLPKDRFSAERLKGVDSTLKIQPAKLEDSAVYLCASSSQREGPRETQYFGPGTRLLVL.

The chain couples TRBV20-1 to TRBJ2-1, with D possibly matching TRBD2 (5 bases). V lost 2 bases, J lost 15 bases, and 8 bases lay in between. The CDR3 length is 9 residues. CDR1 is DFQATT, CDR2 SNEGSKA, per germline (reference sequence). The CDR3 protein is CSARWESFF. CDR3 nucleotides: TGCAGTGCTAGATGGGAGTCGTTCTTC.

CDR3 residues: CASSARTSGNNEQFF. Here the CDR3 DNA reads TGTGCCAGCAGTGCAAGGACTAGCGGGAACAATGAGCAGTTCTTC. The rearrangement links TRBV2 to TRBJ2-1; 12 bases are a match to TRBD2. The germline V gene encodes CDR1 SNHLY and CDR2 FYNNEI. The CDR3 runs 15 residues. With 4 bases clipped from V and 5 bases from J, the junction kept 3 bases outside the gene matches.

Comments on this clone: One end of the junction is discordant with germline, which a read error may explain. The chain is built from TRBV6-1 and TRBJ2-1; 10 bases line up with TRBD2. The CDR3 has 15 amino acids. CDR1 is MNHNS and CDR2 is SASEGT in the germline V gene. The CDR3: CASSEGAGGYNEQFF. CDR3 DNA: TGTGCCAGCAGCGAAGGAGCGGGAGGGTACAATGAGCAGTTCTTC.

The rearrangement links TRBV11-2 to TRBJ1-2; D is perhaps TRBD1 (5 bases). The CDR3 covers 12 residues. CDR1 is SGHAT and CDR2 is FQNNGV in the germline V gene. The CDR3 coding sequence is TGTGCGAGCTGGGGAGGGGACTATGGCTACACCTTC. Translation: CASWGGDYGYTF.

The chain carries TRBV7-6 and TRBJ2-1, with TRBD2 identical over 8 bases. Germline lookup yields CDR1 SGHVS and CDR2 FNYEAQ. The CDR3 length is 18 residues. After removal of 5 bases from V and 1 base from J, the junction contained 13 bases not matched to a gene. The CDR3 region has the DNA TGTGCCAGCAGCCCACGCAACGGACTAGCCTTATCCTACAATGAGCAGTTCTTC. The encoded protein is CASSPRNGLALSYNEQFF.

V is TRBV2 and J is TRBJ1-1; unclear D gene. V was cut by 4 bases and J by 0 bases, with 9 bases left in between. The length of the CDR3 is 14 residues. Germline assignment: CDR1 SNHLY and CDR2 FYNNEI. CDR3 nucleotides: TGTGCCAGCAGTGTCGGGGTCATGAACACTGAAGCTTTCTTT. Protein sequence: CASSVGVMNTEAFF.

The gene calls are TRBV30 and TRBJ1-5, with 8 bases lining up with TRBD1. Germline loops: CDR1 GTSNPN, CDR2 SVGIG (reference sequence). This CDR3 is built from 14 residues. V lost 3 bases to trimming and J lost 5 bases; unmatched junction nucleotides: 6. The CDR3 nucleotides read TGTGCCTGGAGGCGAGGACAGGGCGATCAGCCCCAGCATTTT. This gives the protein CAWRRGQGDQPQHF.

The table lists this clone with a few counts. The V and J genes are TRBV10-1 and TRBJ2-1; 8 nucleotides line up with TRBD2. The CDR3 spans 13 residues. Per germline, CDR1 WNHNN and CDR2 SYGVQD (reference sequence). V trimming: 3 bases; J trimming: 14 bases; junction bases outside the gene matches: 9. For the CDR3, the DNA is TGCGCCAGCAGTGAAGGTCTGGGCGGGAGGAAGTTCTTC. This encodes CASSEGLGGRKFF.

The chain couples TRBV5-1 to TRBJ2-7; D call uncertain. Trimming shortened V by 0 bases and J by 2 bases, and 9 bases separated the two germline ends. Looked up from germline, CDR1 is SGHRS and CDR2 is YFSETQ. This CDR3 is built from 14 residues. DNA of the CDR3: TGCGCCAGCAGCTTGGTGTCCGGTCCCTACGAGCAGTACTTC. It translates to CASSLVSGPYEQYF.

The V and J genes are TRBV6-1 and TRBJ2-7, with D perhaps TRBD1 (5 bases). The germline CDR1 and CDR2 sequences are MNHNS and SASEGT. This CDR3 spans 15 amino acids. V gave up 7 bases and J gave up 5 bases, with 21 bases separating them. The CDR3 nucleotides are TGTGCCAGCAAAGGGTGGGGTCAGGGCAGAAACGAGCAGTACTTC. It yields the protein CASKGWGQGRNEQYF.

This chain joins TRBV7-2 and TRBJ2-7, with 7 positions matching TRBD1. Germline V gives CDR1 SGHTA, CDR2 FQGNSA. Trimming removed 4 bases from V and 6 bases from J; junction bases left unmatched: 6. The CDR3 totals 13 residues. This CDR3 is CASSWGQTSEQYF. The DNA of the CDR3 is TGTGCCAGCAGCTGGGGACAGACGTCCGAGCAGTACTTC.